The text below deals with one T cell receptor (beta chain). The antigen remains undetermined. Per the germline V gene, CDR1 is SGHTA and CDR2 is FQGNSA. This CDR3 region has 12 residues. The V gene lost 7 bases and the J gene lost 3 bases, with 9 bases spanning the gap. The data derive from a study of shared clonotypes between healthy human individuals. Study findings and constraints: What limited the represented genetic and exposure-history diversity was the small number of donors.

DNA from unsorted PBMC was sequenced on ten immunoSEQ deep assay plates. The protocol was immunoSEQ multiplex PCR, while the TCRdb copy is restricted to in-frame clones and leaves out a portion. Of hundreds of thousands of clones in the sample, roughly 83% were seen once. Specimen: PBMCs. The V gene is TRBV7-2, the J gene TRBJ2-5, with D unresolved. The TCR sequence derives from a woman between 40 and 50 years old in good health. Some clones in this sample may be carry-over from other donors' samples. CDR3 nucleotides: TGTGCCAGCAAGCTCCCTGAAGAGACCCAGTACTTC. Amino acid sequence: CASKLPEETQYF.